This TCR beta chain was identified in a study of cytomegalovirus exposure and HLA in healthy donors. General study points: The authors later linked a missense DCLRE1C variant to TCR beta V- and J-gene trimming.

Trimming pared 6 bases from V and 10 bases from J, leaving 13 bases between. This CDR3 contains 12 residues. CDR1 MDHEN and CDR2 SYDVKM come from the germline V gene. Remarks on this clone: Antigen: not known.

Use of 60 Vbeta and 13 Jbeta primers characterized the PCR. The assay was immunoSEQ multiplex PCR, and TCRdb's table has in-frame clones only and misses some. Counted here are 150,000 or so clones, approximately 80% occurring once; the ten biggest clones make up nearly 8.5%. The sample was PBMCs. The clonotype was recovered from a male donor in good health and CMV-seropositive. The chain joins TRBV28 to TRBJ2-1; a weak D match, TRBD1 (6 bases). In nucleotides, the CDR3 is TGTGCCAGCAGGACAGGTTCGAGGGAGCAGTTCTTC. Amino acids: CASRTGSREQFF.